The text below deals with one T cell receptor beta chain. The antigen it recognizes is unknown. No base qualities exist here, and no much larger clone lies one base off it. The data originate from a study of CD8 T cells in seronegative destructive rheumatoid arthritis (dated by TCRdb to the early 2020s). About the study as a whole: Most of the eight CND-RA patients were receiving biological drugs at sampling. Researchers compared peripheral CD8+ TCRbeta repertoires from patients with CCP-negative destructive rheumatoid arthritis (CND-RA) against repertoires from newly diagnosed seropositive RA, seronegative RA and healthy controls. The seropositive RA, seronegative RA and healthy control comparison cohorts were taken from a previously published TCRbeta dataset and were not newly sequenced.

TCRbeta sequencing used genomic DNA from CD8+ cells, following the manufacturer's instructions. A genomics technology centre in Finland performed the TCRbeta sequencing with the immunoSEQ assay. The authors' analysis ran thus. Clonotype tables from the immunoSEQ preprocessing pipeline were converted to VDJtools format, and non-productive clonotypes were removed. Samples with fewer than 10,000 reads were excluded, the remaining samples were subsampled to 10,000 reads, and most of the eight CND-RA samples met this threshold. The VDJtools CalcDiversityStats function was applied to data subsampled to 10,000 reads to calculate Shannon-Wiener, Simpson and clonality indices. To infer antigen specificity, non-singleton TCRbeta clonotypes were hard-matched against VDJdb, meaning no mismatches were allowed. CDR3 sequences that differed by a single amino acid (Hamming distance 1) were grouped into clusters that potentially share antigen targets. After groups were resampled to six samples, public clonotypes were tested for group enrichment with one-sided Fisher's exact tests, and this procedure was repeated ten times. TCRdb's version of the immuneACCESS table is confined to in-frame rearrangements and falls short of the full clone set. An unresolved V gene accounts for under half of the shortfall where checked; the remainder is of unknown origin. V and J calls and clone size are those listed in that table; D and trimming were worked out from the DNA. The sample profile shows fewer than 15,000 clones; less than 90% of them were found once. The ten largest clones take up about a quarter of the sample.

The investigation overall reported the following: Across the 117,399 clonotypes tested, no public clonotype enrichment remained significant after Benjamini-Hochberg correction. Because diagnostic samples were lacking, the TCR repertoire differences may partly reflect years of poor disease control rather than having been present at onset. Once age was adjusted for, the CD8+ TCRbeta repertoires of CND-RA patients appeared less diverse and more clonal than the repertoires of other RA subtypes. A distinct set of enriched public clonotypes appeared to be present in CND-RA patients, and the authors interpreted this finding as support for a separate disease subset. The study acknowledged the small size of the CND-RA cohort as a limitation. More CMV-reactive and fewer influenza A-reactive CD8+ TCRbeta sequences were observed in CND-RA repertoires than in controls and other RA subtypes.

A negative result on the clinical CCP2 antibody test was shown by CND-RA patients, and progression of joint destruction was observed despite active therapy. Every CND-RA patient had failed conventional anti-rheumatic therapy and showed typical joint destruction in the wrists and ankles. CND-RA patients were sampled not at diagnosis but after long disease histories, which in several cases spanned decades. Each patient provided 45 to 50 millilitres of EDTA-anticoagulated peripheral blood. Density gradient separation with Ficoll-Paque PLUS was used to isolate peripheral blood mononuclear cells. Using AutoMACS magnetic bead positive selection, CD8+ cells were isolated from either fresh or cryopreserved PBMCs, and flow cytometry was used to check purity. Nucleospin Tissue or Tissue XS kits were used for genomic DNA extraction, and quantification was performed on a Qubit 2.0 fluorometer. Its CDR3 holds 15 amino acids, cysteine through phenylalanine. Only CDR3 DNA is held: 45 bases, read in frame from base 1. Per the germline V gene, SGHDN is the CDR1 and FVKESK is the CDR2. Trimming accounts for 4 bases at V and 4 bases at J, while the number of junction bases matched to no gene is 7.

The sample consisted of CD8+ T cells from blood. The chain joins TRBV14 to TRBJ2-3; 8 bases in between match TRBD2. This clonotype was sampled from a woman between 30 and 55 years old with seronegative destructive rheumatoid arthritis. CDR3 loop: CASSRPQAGADTQYF. DNA sequence: TGTGCCAGCAGCCGTCCCCAAGCGGGGGCAGATACGCAGTATTTT. Outside the CDR3, residues come from the reference TRBV14 and TRBJ2-3 proteins, so the full variable domain is: EAGVTQFPSHSVIEKGQTVTLRCDPISGHDNLYWYRRVMGKEIKFLLHFVKESKQDESGMPNNRFLAERTGGTYSTLKVQPAELEDSGVYFCASSRPQAGADTQYFGPGTRLTVL.